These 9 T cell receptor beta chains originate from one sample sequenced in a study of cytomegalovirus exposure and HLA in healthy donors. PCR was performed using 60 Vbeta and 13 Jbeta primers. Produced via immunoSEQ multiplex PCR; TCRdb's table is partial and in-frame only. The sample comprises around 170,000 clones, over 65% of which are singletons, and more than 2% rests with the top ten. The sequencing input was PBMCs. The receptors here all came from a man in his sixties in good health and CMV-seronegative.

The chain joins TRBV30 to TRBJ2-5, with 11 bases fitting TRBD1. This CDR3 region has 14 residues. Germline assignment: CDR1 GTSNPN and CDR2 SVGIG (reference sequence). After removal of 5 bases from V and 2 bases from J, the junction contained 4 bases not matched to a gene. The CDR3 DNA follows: TGTGCCTGGTCCGGGACAGGGGGGCAAGAGACCCAGTACTTC. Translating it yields CAWSGTGGQETQYF.

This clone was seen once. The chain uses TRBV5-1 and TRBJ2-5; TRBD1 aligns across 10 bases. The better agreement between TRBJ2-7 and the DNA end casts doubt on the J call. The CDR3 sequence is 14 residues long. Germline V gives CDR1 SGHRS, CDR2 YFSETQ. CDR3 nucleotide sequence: TGCGCCAGCAGCCCCGGGACAGGGGCCTACGAGCAGTACTTC. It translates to CASSPGTGAYEQYF.

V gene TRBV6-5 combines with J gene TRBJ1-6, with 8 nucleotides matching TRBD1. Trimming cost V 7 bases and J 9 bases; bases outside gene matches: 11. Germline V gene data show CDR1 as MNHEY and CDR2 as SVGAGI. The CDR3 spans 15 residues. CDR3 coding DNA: TGTGCCAGCACCTTACTCGGGACAGGAGTTTCACCCCTCCACTTT. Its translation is CASTLLGTGVSPLHF.

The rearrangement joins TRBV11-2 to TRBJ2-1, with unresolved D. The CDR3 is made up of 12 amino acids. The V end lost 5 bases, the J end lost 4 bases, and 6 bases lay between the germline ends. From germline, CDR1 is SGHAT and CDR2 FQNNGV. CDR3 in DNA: TGTGCCAGCAGCCCGCGATACAATGAGCAGTTCTTC. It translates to CASSPRYNEQFF.

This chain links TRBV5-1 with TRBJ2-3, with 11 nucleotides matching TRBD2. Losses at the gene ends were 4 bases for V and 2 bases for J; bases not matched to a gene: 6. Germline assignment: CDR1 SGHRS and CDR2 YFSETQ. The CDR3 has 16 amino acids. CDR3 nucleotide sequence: TGCGCCAGCAGCCGCCTGACTAGCGGGGTCACAGATACGCAGTATTTT. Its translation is CASSRLTSGVTDTQYF.

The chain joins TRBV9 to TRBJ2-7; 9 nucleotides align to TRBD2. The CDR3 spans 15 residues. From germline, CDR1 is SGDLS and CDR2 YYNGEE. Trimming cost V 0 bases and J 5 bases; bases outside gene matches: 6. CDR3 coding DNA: TGTGCCAGCAGCGTAGGGGCGGGAGGGCCCCACGAGCAGTACTTC. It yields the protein CASSVGAGGPHEQYF.

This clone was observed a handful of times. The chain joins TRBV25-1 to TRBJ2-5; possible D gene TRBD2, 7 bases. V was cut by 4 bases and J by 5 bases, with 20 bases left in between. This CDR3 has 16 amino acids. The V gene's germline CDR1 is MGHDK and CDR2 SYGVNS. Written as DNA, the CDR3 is TGTGCCAGCAGTGCTAATAAGGGGGGGGTGGTGGAGACCCAGTACTTC. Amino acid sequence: CASSANKGGVVETQYF.

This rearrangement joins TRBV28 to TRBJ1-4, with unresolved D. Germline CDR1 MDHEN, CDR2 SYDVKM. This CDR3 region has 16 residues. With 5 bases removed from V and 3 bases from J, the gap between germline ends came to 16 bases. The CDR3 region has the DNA TGTGCCAGCAGTCTTACTCAGGTCACGGCTAATGAAAAACTGTTTTTT. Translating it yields CASSLTQVTANEKLFF. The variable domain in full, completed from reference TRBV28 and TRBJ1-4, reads DVKVTQSSRYLVKRTGEKVFLECVQDMDHENMFWYRQDPGLGLRLIYFSYDVKMKEKGDIPEGYSVSREKKERFSLILESASTNQTSMYLCASSLTQVTANEKLFFGSGTQLSVL.

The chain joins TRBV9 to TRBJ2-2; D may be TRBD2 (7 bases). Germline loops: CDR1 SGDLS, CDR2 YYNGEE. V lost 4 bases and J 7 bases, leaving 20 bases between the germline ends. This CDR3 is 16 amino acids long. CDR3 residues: CASSRGGDPRSGELFF. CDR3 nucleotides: TGTGCCAGCAGCAGGGGGGGGGACCCTAGGAGCGGGGAGCTGTTTTTT.